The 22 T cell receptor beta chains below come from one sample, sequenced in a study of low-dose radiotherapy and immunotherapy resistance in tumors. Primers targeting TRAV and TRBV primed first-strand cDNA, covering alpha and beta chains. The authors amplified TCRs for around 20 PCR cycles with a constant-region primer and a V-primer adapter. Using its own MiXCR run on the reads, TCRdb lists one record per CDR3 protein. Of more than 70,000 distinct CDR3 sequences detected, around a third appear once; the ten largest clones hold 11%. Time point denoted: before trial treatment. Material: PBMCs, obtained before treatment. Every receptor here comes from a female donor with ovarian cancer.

CDR3 loop: CASSQDLAAGVTDTQYF. CDR3 in DNA: TGTGCCAGCAGCCAAGATCTTGCGGCCGGAGTGACAGATACGCAGTATTTT. The chain employs TRBV4-2 and TRBJ2-3, with D unresolved. The V gene lost 0 bases and the J gene lost 3 bases, with 16 bases spanning the gap. The CDR3 contains 17 residues. Germline CDR1 is LGHNA and CDR2 is YNFKEQ.

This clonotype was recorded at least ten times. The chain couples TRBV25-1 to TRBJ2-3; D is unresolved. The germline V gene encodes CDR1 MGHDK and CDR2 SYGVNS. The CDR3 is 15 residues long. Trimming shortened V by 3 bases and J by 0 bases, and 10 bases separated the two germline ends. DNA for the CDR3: TGTGCCAGCAGTGATCGCACCCCTAGCACAGATACGCAGTATTTT. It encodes CASSDRTPSTDTQYF.

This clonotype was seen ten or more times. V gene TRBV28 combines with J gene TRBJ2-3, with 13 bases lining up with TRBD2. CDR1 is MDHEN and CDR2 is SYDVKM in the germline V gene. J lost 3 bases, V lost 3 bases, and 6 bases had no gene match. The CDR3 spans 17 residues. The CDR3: CASSFQGTSGVTDTQYF. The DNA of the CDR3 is TGTGCCAGCAGTTTCCAAGGGACTAGCGGGGTGACAGATACGCAGTATTTT.

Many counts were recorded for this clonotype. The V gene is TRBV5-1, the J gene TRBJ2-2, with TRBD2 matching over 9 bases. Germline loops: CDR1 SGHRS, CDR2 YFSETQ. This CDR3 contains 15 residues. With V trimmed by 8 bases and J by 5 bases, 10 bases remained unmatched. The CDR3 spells CASCLAGVSTGELFF. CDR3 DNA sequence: TGCGCCAGTTGTTTAGCGGGAGTATCTACCGGGGAGCTGTTTTTT.

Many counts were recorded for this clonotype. The CDR3 coding sequence is TGTGCCTCTCAACGTCCCAGCGGGGGGGCCGGGGAGCTGTTTTTT. This sequence encodes CASQRPSGGAGELFF. The chain uses TRBV6-2 or TRBV6-3 and TRBJ2-2; 10 bases map to TRBD2. The V and J ends lost 11 bases and 6 bases, in that order; junction bases with no gene match: 12. Germline assignment: CDR1 MNHEY and CDR2 SVGEGT. CDR3 length: 15 amino acids.

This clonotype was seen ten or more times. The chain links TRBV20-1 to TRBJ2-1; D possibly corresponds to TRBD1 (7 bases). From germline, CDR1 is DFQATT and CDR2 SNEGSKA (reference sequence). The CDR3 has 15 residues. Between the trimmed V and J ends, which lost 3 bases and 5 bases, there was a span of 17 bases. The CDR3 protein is CSASSWGRGDNEQFF. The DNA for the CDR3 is TGCAGTGCTAGCAGTTGGGGCAGGGGGGACAATGAGCAGTTCTTC.

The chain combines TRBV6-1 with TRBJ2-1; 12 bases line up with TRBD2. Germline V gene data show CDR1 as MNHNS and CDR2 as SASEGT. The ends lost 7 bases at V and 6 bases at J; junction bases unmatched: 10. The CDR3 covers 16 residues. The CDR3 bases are TGTGCCAGCATCCCCACTCCGGGACTAGCGGGCAATGAGCAGTTCTTC. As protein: CASIPTPGLAGNEQFF.

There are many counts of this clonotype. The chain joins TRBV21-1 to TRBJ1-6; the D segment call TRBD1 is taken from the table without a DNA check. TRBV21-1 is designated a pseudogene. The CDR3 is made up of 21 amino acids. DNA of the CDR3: TGTGCCAGCAGCAAAGTCCGCGGAGACAAGCCCCCCGGGAACGATAATTCACCCCTCCACTTT. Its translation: CASSKVRGDKPPGNDNSPLHF.

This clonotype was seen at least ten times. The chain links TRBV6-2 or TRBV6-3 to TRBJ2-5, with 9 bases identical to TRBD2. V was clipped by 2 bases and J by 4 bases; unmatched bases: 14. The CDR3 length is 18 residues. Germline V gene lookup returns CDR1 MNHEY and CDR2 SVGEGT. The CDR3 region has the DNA TGTGCCAGCAGTTACGGCCAGGGACTAGCCGACGCGGGAGAGACCCAGTACTTC. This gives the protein CASSYGQGLADAGETQYF.

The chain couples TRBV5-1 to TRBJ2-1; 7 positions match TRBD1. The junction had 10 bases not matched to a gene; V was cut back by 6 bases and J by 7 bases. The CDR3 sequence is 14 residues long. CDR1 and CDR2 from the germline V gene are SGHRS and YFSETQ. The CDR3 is CASTEGAAWNEQFF. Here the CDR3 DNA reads TGCGCCAGCACTGAGGGGGCAGCATGGAATGAGCAGTTCTTC.

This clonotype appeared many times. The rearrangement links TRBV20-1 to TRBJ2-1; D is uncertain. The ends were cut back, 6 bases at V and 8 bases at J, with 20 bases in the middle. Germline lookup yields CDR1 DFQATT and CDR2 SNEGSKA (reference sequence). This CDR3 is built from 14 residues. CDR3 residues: CSARRSGAVHEQFF. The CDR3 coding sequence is TGCAGTGCGAGACGCTCCGGAGCAGTTCATGAGCAGTTCTTC.

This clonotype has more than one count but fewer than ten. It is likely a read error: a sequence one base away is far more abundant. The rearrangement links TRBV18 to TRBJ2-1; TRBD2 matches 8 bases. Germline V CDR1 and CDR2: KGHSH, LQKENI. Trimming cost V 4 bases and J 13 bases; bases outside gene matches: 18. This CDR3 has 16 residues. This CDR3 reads CASSLPAGASAETQFF. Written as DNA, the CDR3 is TGTGCCAGCTCACTCCCAGCGGGAGCGTCGGCCGAGACCCAGTTCTTC. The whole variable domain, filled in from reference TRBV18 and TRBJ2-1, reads NAGVMQNPRHLVRRRGQEARLRCSPMKGHSHVYWYRQLPEEGLKFMVYLQKENIIDESGMPKERFSAEFPKEGPSILRIQQVVRGDSAAYFCASSLPAGASAETQFFGPGTRLTVL.

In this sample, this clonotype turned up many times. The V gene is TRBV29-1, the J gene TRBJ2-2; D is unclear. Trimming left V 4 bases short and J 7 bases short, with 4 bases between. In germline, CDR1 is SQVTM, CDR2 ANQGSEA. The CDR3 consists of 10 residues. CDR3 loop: CSVGGGELFF. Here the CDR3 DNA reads TGCAGCGTTGGGGGCGGGGAGCTGTTTTTT.

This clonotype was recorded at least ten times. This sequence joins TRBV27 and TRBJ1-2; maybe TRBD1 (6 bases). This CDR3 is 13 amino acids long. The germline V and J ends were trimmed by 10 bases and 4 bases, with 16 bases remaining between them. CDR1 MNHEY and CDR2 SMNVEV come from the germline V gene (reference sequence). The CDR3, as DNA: TGTGCCACCTCGAGGCAGGGGCTCTATGGCTACACCTTC. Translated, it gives CATSRQGLYGYTF.

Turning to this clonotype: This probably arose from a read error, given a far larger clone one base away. CDR3 nucleotides: TGCGCCAGCCGTTTGGTGGAAGATTACGAGCAGTTCTTC. Residues: CASRLVEDYEQFF. The chain links TRBV5-1 to TRBJ2-1, with D hard to call. From germline, CDR1 is SGHRS and CDR2 YFSETQ. CDR3 length equals 13 residues. Trimming left V 7 bases short and J 10 bases short, with 18 bases between.

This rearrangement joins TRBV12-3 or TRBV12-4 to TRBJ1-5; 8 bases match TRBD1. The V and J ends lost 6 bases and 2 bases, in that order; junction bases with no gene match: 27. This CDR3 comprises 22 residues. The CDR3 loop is CASSRILSADRANTGGNQPQHF. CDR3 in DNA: TGTGCCAGCAGCAGAATTCTTTCTGCGGACAGGGCTAACACCGGGGGCAATCAGCCCCAGCATTTT.

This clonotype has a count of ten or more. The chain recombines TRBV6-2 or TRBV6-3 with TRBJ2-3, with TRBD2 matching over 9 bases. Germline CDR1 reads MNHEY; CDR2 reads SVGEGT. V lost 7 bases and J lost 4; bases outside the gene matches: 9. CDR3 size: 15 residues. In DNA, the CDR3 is TGTGCCAGCACCCGAATGACTAGCGGAGCAGATACGCAGTATTTT. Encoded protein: CASTRMTSGADTQYF.

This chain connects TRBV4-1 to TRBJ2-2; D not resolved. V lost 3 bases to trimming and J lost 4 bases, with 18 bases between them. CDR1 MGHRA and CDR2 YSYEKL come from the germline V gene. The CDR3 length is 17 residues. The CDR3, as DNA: TGCGCCAGCAGCCAGGCTCTCCCTTCCGTAGGCACCGGGGAGCTGTTTTTT. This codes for CASSQALPSVGTGELFF.

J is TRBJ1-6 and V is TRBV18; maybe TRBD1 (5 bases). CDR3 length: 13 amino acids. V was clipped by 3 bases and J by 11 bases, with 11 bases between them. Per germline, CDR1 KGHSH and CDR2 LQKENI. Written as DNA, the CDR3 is TGTGCCAGCTCACCCTCCGGGGACGCACCCCTCCACTTT. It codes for CASSPSGDAPLHF.

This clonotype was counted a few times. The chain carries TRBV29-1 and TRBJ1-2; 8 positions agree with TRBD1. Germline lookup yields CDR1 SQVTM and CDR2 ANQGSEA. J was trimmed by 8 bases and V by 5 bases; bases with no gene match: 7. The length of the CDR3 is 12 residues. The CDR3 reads CSVFLGQGGYTF. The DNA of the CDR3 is TGCAGCGTTTTCCTAGGACAGGGCGGCTACACCTTC.

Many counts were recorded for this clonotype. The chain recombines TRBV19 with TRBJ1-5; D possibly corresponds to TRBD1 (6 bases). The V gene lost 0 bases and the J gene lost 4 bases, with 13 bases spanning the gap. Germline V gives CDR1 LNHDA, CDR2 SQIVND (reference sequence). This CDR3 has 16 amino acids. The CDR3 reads CASSIDQRTVNQPQHF. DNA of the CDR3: TGTGCCAGTAGTATAGACCAGCGGACAGTTAATCAGCCCCAGCATTTT.

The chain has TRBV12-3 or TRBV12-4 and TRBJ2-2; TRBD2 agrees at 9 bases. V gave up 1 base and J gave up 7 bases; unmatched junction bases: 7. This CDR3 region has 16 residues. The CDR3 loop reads CASSLGGRARGGELFF. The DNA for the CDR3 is TGTGCCAGCAGTTTAGGCGGGAGGGCCCGTGGCGGGGAGCTGTTTTTT.